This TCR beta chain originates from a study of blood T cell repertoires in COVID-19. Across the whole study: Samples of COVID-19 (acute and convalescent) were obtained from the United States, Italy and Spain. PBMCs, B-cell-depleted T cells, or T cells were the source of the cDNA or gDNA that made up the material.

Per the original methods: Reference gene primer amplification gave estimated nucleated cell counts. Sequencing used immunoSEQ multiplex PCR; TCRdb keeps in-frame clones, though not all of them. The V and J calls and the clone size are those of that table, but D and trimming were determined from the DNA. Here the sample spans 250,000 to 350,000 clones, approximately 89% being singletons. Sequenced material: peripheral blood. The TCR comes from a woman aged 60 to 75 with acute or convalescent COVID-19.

CDR3 DNA: TGTGCCAGCCGGGGGGTAGCTGAGAAGGATGAGCAGTTCTTC. Translated, it gives CASRGVAEKDEQFF. The V and J genes are TRBV7-3 and TRBJ2-1, with 7 nucleotides matching TRBD2. CDR3 size: 14 residues. Germline V gene lookup returns CDR1 SGHTA and CDR2 FQGTGA. V lost 8 bases, J lost 8 bases, and 12 bases stayed unmatched.